This T cell receptor beta chain originates from a study of preoperative IRX-2 immunotherapy in early breast cancer (dated by TCRdb to the late 2010s). The receptor library was made with the immunoSEQ multiplex PCR assay. This is the immuneACCESS table as TCRdb keeps it, with only in-frame sequences that have V and J called. A part of the clones is gone; compared with another copy, unresolved V genes explain less than half, and the rest is unexplained. In all, the sample holds 25,000 to 30,000 clones, and 82% of those were seen once. Approximately 3% of the sample goes to the ten largest clones. Of note for this clone: Its antigen remains unidentified. No clone much larger than this one lies a single base away; base qualities are absent.

Reading the label with the study, this specimen's treatment or condition is: preoperative locoregional IRX-2 cytokine immunotherapy. The samples were obtained from a phase Ib study in which preoperative, locoregional IRX-2 cytokine immunotherapy intended to prime immune responses was tested. Donors were patients with early-stage breast cancer who received IRX-2 before surgery. Ends trimmed: V by 5 bases, J by 7 bases; bases unmatched to a gene: 20. Spanning cysteine to phenylalanine, the CDR3 consists of 18 amino acids. The entry retains the CDR3 DNA only, 54 bases that are in frame from base 1. The germline V gene gives CDR1 as SGHVS and CDR2 as FNYEAQ.

The rearranged segments are TRBV7-6 and TRBJ2-3; the junction holds 8 bases that match TRBD2. The specimen was obtained from a patient treated with IRX-2 immunotherapy. This receptor was taken from a human donor with breast cancer. The nucleotide sequence reads TGTGCCAGCAGCCAACTGGTGGCGGGAGGTGGTGGTGGGTATACGCAGTATTTT. This yields the protein CASSQLVAGGGGGYTQYF.